The present T cell receptor (beta chain) was sequenced within a study of cytomegalovirus exposure and HLA in healthy donors. Findings and limits, study-wide: An Asian-associated ancestry cluster reportedly showed fewer N-insertions than the roughly 700-donor mean in a later analysis. Immune exposure information available was restricted to CMV serostatus. In a later analysis, TCR beta V- and J-gene trimming showed a link to a missense DCLRE1C variant.

CDR1 SGHKS and CDR2 YYEKEE come from the germline V gene (reference sequence). This CDR3 comprises 14 residues. The ends were cut back, 1 base at V and 7 bases at J, with 12 bases in the middle. Turning to this clone: Its antigen is undetermined.

PCR used 60 Vbeta primers and 13 Jbeta primers. Some clones are missing from TCRdb's copy, which holds only in-frame ones; the method was immunoSEQ multiplex PCR. The sample carries 90,000 to 120,000 clones, 74% recorded once. The source of this sequence is a woman aged 40 to 50 in good health and CMV-seropositive. The gene calls are TRBV5-5 and TRBJ1-5, with D possibly being TRBD1 (5 bases). The sample consisted of PBMCs. CDR3 amino acids: CASSLSGQGQPQHF. The CDR3 bases are TGTGCCAGCAGCTTGTCGGGCCAGGGACAGCCCCAGCATTTT.